This is a list of T cell receptor beta chains from one sample in a study of human T cells and chemical hapten exposure. Via MiXCR, TCRdb re-called the RACE reads, giving one row per CDR3 protein. The sample records approximately 84,000 distinct CDR3 sequences, roughly 10% being singletons. Sequenced material: whole blood, taken in connection with sensitization to the hapten diphenylcyclopropenone (DPC). These receptor sequences come from a woman aged 25 to 39 with alopecia areata. Some clones in this sample may be carry-over from other donors' samples. CDR3s include the opening cysteine and the closing phenylalanine or tryptophan. D genes are given only for firm matches. The size field is filled for only some rows; it gives once, few, many or a size class.

TRBD1,TRBV7-6,many,TRBJ2-5,CASSQGVETQYF,TGTGCCAGCAGCCAGGGGGTCGAGACCCAGTACTTC
TRBD2,TRBV3-1,many,TRBJ2-4,CASSTGGGAKNIQYF,TGTGCCAGCAGCACGGGAGGCGGAGCCAAAAACATTCAGTACTTC
TRBD2,TRBV20-1,many,TRBJ2-1,CSAPGTSGVGEQFF,TGCAGTGCCCCGGGGACTAGCGGGGTTGGGGAGCAGTTCTTC
TRBD2,TRBV4-3,many,TRBJ2-5,CASSPGLAATQYF,TGCGCCAGCAGCCCCGGACTAGCGGCGACCCAGTACTTC
TRBD1,TRBV7-6,few,TRBJ2-3,CASSLGTGTDTQYF,TGTGCCAGCAGCTTAGGGACAGGTACGGATACGCAGTATTTT
.,TRBV27,many,TRBJ1-2,CASTRTEEDYGYTF,TGTGCCAGCACCCGGACAGAGGAGGACTATGGCTACACCTTC
TRBD1,TRBV5-1,many,TRBJ2-5,CASSAGQVETQYF,TGCGCCAGCAGCGCGGGACAGGTGGAGACCCAGTACTTC
.,TRBV28,few,TRBJ2-3,CASTGATVSTDTQYF,TGTGCCAGCACGGGAGCAACGGTTAGCACAGATACGCAGTATTTT
.,TRBV23-1,many,TRBJ1-1,CASSPHRVIAEAFF,TGCGCCAGCAGTCCCCACAGGGTTATAGCTGAAGCTTTCTTT
.,TRBV4-1,many,TRBJ2-3,CASTQRGQTTDTQYF,TGCGCCAGCACACAGCGGGGACAAACCACAGATACGCAGTATTTT
.,TRBV7-2,.,TRBJ2-5,CASSPTSGTGGETQYF,TGTGCCAGCAGCCCAACTTCCGGGACCGGCGGGGAGACCCAGTACTTC
TRBD1,TRBV7-9,many,TRBJ1-2,CASSLEDRGKGYTF,TGTGCCAGCAGCTTAGAGGACAGGGGAAAGGGCTACACCTTC
TRBD1,TRBV18,.,TRBJ2-1,CASSPGQIDNEQFF,TGTGCCAGCTCACCGGGACAGATCGACAATGAGCAGTTCTTC
.,TRBV7-9,few,TRBJ1-2,CASSETAGYTF,TGTGCCAGCAGCGAGACAGCTGGCTACACCTTC
.,TRBV5-1,few,TRBJ2-5,CASSTGGGGTQYF,TGCGCCAGCAGTACCGGGGGCGGAGGGACCCAGTACTTC
.,TRBV6-5,many,TRBJ1-1,CASSTRGLGSLAEAFF,TGTGCCAGCAGTACGAGGGGCTTGGGTTCTCTGGCTGAAGCTTTCTTT
.,TRBV12-3/TRBV12-4,many,TRBJ2-1,CASRALSEQFF,TGTGCCAGCAGAGCCCTCTCTGAGCAGTTCTTC
.,TRBV20-1,.,TRBJ1-5,CSASDNSNQPQHF,TGCAGTGCTAGTGACAATAGCAATCAGCCCCAGCATTTT
TRBD2,TRBV5-1,many,TRBJ2-3,CASSSGLAHSTDTQYF,TGCGCCAGCAGCTCCGGACTAGCCCACAGCACAGATACGCAGTATTTT
TRBD1,TRBV28,many,TRBJ1-2,CASSAGQESF,TGTGCCAGCAGTGCGGGACAGGAGAGCTTC
.,TRBV3-1,many,TRBJ2-7,CASSQAIVSGHEQYF,TGTGCCAGCAGCCAAGCTATAGTATCCGGGCACGAGCAGTACTTC
.,TRBV7-2,many,TRBJ2-1,CASSLGSGLSYNEQFF,TGTGCCAGCAGCTTAGGATCAGGGCTCTCCTACAATGAGCAGTTCTTC
TRBD1,TRBV10-3,many,TRBJ1-2,CAISAIGQGGGYTF,TGTGCCATCAGTGCCATTGGACAGGGCGGTGGCTACACCTTC
.,TRBV6-2/TRBV6-3,medium-sized,TRBJ2-7,CASSYGLADPYYEQYF,TGTGCCAGCAGTTACGGGTTGGCGGATCCATACTACGAGCAGTACTTC
.,TRBV20-1,many,TRBJ2-2,CSALTVPGPHGELFF,TGCAGTGCTCTAACAGTCCCGGGGCCACACGGGGAGCTGTTTTTT
.,TRBV5-6,many,TRBJ1-6,CASSLPGDALGSYNSPLHF,TGTGCCAGCAGCTTGCCAGGAGATGCCTTGGGGTCCTATAATTCACCCCTCCACTTT
.,TRBV2,many,TRBJ1-5,CASSENAGWPQPQHF,TGTGCCAGCAGTGAAAACGCAGGGTGGCCTCAGCCCCAGCATTTT
.,TRBV30,few,TRBJ2-5,CAWRLLGVAETQYF,TGTGCCTGGAGGCTTCTCGGGGTCGCAGAGACCCAGTACTTC
TRBD1,TRBV15,few,TRBJ1-1,CATRDRELNTEAFF,TGTGCCACCAGGGACAGGGAGTTGAACACTGAAGCTTTCTTT
.,TRBV20-1,.,TRBJ2-7,CSAGDFPRYEQYF,TGCAGTGCTGGGGACTTCCCTAGGTACGAGCAGTACTTC
.,TRBV7-6,many,TRBJ1-5,CASSLARGTDPDRNQPQHF,TGTGCCAGCAGCTTAGCACGGGGGACCGACCCAGACCGGAATCAGCCCCAGCATTTT
.,TRBV20-1,.,TRBJ1-2,CSAPGTNYGYTF,TGCAGTGCTCCAGGGACGAACTATGGCTACACCTTC
TRBD1,TRBV6-5,.,TRBJ2-3,CASSRITGTGETDTQYF,TGTGCCAGCAGTAGAATCACCGGGACAGGGGAAACAGATACGCAGTATTTT